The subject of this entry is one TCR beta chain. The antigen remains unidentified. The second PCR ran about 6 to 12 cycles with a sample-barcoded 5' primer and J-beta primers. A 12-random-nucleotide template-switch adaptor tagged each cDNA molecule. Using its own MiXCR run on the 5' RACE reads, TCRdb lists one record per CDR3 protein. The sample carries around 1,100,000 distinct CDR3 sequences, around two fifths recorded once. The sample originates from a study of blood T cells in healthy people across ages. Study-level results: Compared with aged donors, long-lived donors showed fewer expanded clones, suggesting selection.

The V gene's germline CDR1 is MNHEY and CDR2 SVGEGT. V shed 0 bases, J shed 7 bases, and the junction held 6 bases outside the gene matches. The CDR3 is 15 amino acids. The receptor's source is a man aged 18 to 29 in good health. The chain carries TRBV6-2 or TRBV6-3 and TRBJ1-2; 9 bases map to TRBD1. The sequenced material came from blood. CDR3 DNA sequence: TGTGCCAGCAGTTACTCGGGGGACAGGGTTCTTGGCTACACCTTC. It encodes CASSYSGDRVLGYTF.